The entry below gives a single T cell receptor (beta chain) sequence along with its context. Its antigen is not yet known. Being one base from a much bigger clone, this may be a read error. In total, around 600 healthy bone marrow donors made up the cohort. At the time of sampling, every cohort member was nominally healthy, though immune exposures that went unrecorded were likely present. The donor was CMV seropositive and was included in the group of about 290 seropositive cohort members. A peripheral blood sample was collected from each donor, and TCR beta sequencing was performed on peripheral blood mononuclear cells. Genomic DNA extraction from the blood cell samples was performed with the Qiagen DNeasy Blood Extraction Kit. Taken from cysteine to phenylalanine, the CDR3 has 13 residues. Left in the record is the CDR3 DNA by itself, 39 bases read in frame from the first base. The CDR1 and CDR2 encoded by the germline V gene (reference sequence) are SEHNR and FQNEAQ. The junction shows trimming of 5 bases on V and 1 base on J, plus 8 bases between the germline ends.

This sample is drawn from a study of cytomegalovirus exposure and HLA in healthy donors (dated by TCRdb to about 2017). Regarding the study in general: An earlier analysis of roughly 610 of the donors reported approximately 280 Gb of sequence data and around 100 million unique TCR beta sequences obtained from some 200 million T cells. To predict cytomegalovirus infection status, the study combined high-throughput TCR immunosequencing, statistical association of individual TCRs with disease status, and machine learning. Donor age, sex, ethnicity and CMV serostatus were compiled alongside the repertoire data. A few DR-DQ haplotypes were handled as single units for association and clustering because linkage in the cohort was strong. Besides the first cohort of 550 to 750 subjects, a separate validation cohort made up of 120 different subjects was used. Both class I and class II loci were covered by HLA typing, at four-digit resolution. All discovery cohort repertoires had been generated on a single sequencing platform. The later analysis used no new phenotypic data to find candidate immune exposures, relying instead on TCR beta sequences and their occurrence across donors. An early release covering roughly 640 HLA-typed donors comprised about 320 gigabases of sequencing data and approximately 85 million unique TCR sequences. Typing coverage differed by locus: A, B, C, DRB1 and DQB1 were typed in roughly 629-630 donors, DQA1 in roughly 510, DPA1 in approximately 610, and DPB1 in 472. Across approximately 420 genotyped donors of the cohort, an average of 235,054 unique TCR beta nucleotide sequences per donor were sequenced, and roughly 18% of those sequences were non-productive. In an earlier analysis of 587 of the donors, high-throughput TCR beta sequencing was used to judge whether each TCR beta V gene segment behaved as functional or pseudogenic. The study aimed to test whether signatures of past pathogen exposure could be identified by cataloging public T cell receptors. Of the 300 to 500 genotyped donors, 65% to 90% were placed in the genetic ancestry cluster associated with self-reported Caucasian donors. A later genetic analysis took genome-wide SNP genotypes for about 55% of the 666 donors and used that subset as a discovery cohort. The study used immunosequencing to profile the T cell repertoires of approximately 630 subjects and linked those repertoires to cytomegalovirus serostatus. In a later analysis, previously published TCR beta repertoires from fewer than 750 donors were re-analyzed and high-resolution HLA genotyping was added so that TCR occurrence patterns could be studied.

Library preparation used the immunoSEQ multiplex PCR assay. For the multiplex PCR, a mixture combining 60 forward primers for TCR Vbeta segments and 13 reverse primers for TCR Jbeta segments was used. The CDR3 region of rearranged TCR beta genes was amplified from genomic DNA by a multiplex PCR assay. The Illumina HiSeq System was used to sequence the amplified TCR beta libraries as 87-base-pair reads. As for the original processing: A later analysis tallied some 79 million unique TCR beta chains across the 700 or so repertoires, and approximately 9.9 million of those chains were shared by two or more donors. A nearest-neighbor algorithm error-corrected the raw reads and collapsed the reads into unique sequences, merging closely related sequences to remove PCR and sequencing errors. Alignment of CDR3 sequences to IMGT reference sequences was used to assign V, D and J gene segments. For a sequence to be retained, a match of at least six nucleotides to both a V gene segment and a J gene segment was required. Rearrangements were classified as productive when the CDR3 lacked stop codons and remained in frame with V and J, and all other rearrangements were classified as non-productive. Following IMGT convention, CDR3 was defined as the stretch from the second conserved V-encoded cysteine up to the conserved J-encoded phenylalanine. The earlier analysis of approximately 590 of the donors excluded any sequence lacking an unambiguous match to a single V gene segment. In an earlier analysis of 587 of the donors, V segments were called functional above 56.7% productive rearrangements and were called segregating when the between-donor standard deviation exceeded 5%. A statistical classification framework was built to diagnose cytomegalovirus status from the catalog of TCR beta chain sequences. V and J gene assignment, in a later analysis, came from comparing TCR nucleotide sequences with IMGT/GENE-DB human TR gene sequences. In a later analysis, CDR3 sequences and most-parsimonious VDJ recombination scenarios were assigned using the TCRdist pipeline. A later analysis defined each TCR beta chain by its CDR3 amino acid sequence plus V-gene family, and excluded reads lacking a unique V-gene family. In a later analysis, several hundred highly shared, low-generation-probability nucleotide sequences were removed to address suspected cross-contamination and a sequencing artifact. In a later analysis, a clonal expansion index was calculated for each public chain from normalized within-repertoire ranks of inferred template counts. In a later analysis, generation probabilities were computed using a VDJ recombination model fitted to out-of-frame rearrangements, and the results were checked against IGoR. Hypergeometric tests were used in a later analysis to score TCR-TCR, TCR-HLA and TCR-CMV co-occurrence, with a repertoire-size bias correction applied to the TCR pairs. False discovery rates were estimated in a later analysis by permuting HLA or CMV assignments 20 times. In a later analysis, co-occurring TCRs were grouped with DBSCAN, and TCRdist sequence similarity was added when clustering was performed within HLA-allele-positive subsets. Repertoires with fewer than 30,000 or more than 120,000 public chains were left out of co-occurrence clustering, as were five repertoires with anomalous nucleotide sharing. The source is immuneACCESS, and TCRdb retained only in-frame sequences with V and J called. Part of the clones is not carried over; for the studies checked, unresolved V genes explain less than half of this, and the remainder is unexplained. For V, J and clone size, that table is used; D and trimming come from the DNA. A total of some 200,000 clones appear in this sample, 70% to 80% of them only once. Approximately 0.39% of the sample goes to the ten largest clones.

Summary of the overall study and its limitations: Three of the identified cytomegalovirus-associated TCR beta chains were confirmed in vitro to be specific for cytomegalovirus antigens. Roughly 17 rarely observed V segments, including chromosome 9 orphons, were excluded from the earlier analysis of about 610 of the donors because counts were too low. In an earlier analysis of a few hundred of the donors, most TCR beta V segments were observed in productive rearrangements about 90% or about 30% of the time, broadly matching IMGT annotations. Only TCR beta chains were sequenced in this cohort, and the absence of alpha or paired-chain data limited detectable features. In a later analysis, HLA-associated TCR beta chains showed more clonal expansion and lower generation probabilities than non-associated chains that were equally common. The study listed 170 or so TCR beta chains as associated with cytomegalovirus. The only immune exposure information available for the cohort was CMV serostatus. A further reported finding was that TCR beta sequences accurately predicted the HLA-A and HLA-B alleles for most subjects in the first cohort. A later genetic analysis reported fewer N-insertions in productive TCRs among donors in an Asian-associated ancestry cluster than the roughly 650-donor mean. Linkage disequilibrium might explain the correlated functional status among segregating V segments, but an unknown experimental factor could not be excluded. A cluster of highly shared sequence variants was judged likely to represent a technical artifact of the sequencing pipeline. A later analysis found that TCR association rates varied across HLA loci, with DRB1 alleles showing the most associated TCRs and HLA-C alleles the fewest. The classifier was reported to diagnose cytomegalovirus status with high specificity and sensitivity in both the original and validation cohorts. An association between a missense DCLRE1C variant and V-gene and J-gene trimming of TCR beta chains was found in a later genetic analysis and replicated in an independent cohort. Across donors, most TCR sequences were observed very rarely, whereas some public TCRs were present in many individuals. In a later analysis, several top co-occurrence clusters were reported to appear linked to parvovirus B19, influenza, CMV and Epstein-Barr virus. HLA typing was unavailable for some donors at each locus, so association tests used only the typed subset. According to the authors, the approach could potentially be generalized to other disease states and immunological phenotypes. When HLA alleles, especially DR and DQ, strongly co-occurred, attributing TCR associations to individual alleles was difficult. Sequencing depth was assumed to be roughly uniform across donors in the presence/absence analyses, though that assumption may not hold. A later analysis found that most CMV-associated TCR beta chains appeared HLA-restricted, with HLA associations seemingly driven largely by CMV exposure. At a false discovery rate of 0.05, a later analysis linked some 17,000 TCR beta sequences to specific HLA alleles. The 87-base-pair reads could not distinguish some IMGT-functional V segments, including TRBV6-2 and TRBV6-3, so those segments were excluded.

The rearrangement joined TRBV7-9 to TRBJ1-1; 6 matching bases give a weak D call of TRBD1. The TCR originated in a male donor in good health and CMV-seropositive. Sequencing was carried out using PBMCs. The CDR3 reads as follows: CASSIQGNTEAFF. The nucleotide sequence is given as TGTGCCAGCAGCATACAGGGGAACACTGAAGCTTTCTTT.